These 21 T cell receptor beta chains share one sample of origin, sequenced in a study of cytomegalovirus exposure and HLA in healthy donors. Both 60 Vbeta primers and 13 Jbeta primers went into the PCR. Profiling relied on immunoSEQ multiplex PCR, and the TCRdb table lists in-frame clones only, not all of them. The data show 150,000 to 200,000 clones, about 78% seen once. Material: PBMCs. All receptors come from a man aged 35 to 55 in good health and CMV-seronegative.

V and J are TRBV28 and TRBJ1-1; D is uncertain. The germline V gene encodes CDR1 MDHEN and CDR2 SYDVKM. The CDR3 is 13 residues long. V was cut by 6 bases and J by 5 bases, with 13 bases left in between. Here the CDR3 DNA reads TGTGCCAGCAGCTCCCCAGGAGGGACTGAAGCTTTCTTT. This translates into CASSSPGGTEAFF.

CDR3 region: CASSGTSGRGAKNIQYF. In DNA form, the CDR3 reads TGTGCCAGCAGCGGGACTAGCGGGAGAGGGGCCAAAAACATTCAGTACTTC. The chain joins TRBV7-2 to TRBJ2-4, with 14 bases matching TRBD2. Trimming at V came to 5 bases and at J to 1 base, leaving 4 bases not matched to a gene. The CDR3 sequence is 17 residues long. CDR1 and CDR2 (germline): SGHTA, FQGNSA.

V gene TRBV7-9 combines with J gene TRBJ2-3, with TRBD2 matching over 11 bases. Germline V CDR1 and CDR2: SEHNR, FQNEAQ (reference sequence). With V trimmed by 1 base and J by 6 bases, 3 bases remained unmatched. This CDR3 comprises 15 residues. CDR3 sequence: CASSLELAGGDTQYF. The CDR3 DNA follows: TGTGCCAGCAGCTTAGAGCTAGCGGGAGGCGATACGCAGTATTTT.

This chain uses TRBV7-3 with TRBJ2-1; 9 positions agree with TRBD2. Per germline, CDR1 SGHTA and CDR2 FQGTGA. This CDR3 has 16 residues. Unmatched junction bases numbered 4, after V lost 2 bases and J lost 2 bases. CDR3 residues: CASSLAGGPAYNEQFF. In DNA form, the CDR3 reads TGTGCCAGCAGCTTAGCGGGAGGGCCGGCCTACAATGAGCAGTTCTTC.

CDR3 protein: CASSHTDTQYF. DNA of the CDR3: TGTGCCAGCAGTCATACAGATACGCAGTATTTT. The J gene is TRBJ2-3, the V gene TRBV2, with D unclear. V lost 5 bases, J lost 3 bases, and 3 bases lay in between. Germline V gives CDR1 SNHLY, CDR2 FYNNEI. The CDR3 runs 11 residues.

The rearrangement links TRBV5-4 to TRBJ2-7, with 8 bases fitting TRBD1. Per the germline V gene, CDR1 is SGHNT and CDR2 is YYREEE (reference sequence). The CDR3 extends over 15 amino acids. The V and J ends lost 3 bases and 1 base, in that order; junction bases with no gene match: 6. DNA for the CDR3: TGTGCCAGCAGCTCCAAGGGACAGGCTTCCTACGAGCAGTACTTC. Its translation is CASSSKGQASYEQYF.

This chain connects TRBV6-5 to TRBJ1-2, with D maybe TRBD1 (5 bases). This CDR3 comprises 14 residues. Trimming removed 2 bases from V and 0 bases from J, with 7 bases in between. CDR1 MNHEY and CDR2 SVGAGI come from the germline V gene. CDR3 nucleotides: TGTGCCAGCAGTTACCGGGGGGCTAACTATGGCTACACCTTC. Its translation is CASSYRGANYGYTF.

As regards this clone: Without the conserved terminal phenylalanine or tryptophan, this CDR3 likely stems from a read error. This chain joins TRBV19 and TRBJ2-7; 7 bases match TRBD1. The CDR3 covers 13 residues. Germline CDR1 is LNHDA and CDR2 is SQIVND (reference sequence). CDR3 amino acids: CASRDRSSSEQYL. Here the CDR3 DNA reads TGTGCCAGTCGGGACAGATCCTCCTCCGAGCAGTACCTC.

The V and J genes are TRBV5-6 and TRBJ1-2, with D perhaps matching TRBD1 (6 bases). CDR3 length equals 14 residues. CDR1 SGHDT and CDR2 YYEEEE come from the germline V gene. V gave up 6 bases and J gave up 4 bases, with 16 bases separating them. CDR3 protein: CASNQGRAGYGYTF. The CDR3 coding sequence is TGTGCCAGCAACCAGGGGCGGGCGGGCTATGGCTACACCTTC.

Comments on this clone: Other nucleotide sequences from this sample produce the same CDR3. The chain is built from TRBV5-4 and TRBJ2-5, with unresolved D. The V gene's germline CDR1 is SGHNT and CDR2 YYREEE (reference sequence). The CDR3 has 13 amino acids. V dropped 2 bases and J dropped 3 bases, with 8 bases sitting between them. CDR3 loop: CASSLRREETQYF. In DNA, the CDR3 is TGTGCCAGCAGCTTACGACGGGAAGAGACCCAGTACTTC.

The J gene is TRBJ1-1, the V gene TRBV6-6, with D tentatively TRBD1 (6 bases). The V gene lost 2 bases and the J gene lost 5 bases, with 18 bases spanning the gap. The CDR3 has 16 amino acids. Germline V CDR1 and CDR2: MNHNY, SVGAGI (reference sequence). CDR3 residues: CASSYDGGPGSTEAFF. CDR3 bases: TGTGCCAGCAGTTACGACGGGGGGCCGGGGAGTACTGAAGCTTTCTTT.

The V gene is TRBV27, the J gene TRBJ1-5; D unresolved. CDR3 size: 13 residues. Germline-derived CDR1 and CDR2 are MNHEY and SMNVEV (reference sequence). V was pared by 5 bases and J by 3 bases, with 8 bases between. The CDR3 loop reads CASSGQNNQPQHF. The CDR3 DNA sequence: TGTGCCAGCAGTGGGCAGAACAATCAGCCCCAGCATTTT.

The chain couples TRBV19 to TRBJ2-1; TRBD1 matches 9 bases. The germline V gene has CDR1 LNHDA and CDR2 SQIVND (reference sequence). This CDR3 spans 14 amino acids. V lost 5 bases to trimming and J lost 9 bases; unmatched junction nucleotides: 8. The CDR3 here is CASSLRPDRGEQFF. CDR3 DNA sequence: TGTGCCAGTAGTCTCAGACCGGACAGGGGTGAGCAGTTCTTC.

The V and J genes are TRBV27 and TRBJ1-1; 7 bases are shared with TRBD1. Germline V CDR1 and CDR2: MNHEY, SMNVEV (reference sequence). The CDR3 is 15 amino acids. V shed 5 bases and J 1 base; nucleotides not matched to a gene: 7. The CDR3 DNA is TGTGCCAGCAGTCCATACAGGGGCTGGAACACTGAAGCTTTCTTT. The encoded protein is CASSPYRGWNTEAFF.

V gene TRBV6-1 combines with J gene TRBJ1-5, with TRBD1 matching 7 bases. The CDR3 consists of 14 residues. The germline gives CDR1 MNHNS, CDR2 SASEGT. V shed 7 bases and J 3 bases; nucleotides not matched to a gene: 6. The CDR3 DNA is TGTGCCAGCACCAGACAGGGAGACAATCAGCCCCAGCATTTT. It encodes CASTRQGDNQPQHF.

The count of this clone is one. The chain links TRBV5-4 to TRBJ2-6; 9 bases are shared with TRBD2. The CDR3 totals 19 residues. Germline V gene data show CDR1 as SGHNT and CDR2 as YYREEE (reference sequence). Trimming cost V 4 bases and J 0 bases; bases outside gene matches: 11. CDR3 amino acids: CASSPAPSGGSSGANVLTF. In nucleotides, the CDR3 is TGTGCCAGCAGCCCCGCCCCGAGCGGGGGGAGCTCTGGGGCCAACGTCCTGACTTTC.

The rearrangement uses TRBV7-3 and TRBJ1-3; no clear D gene. Germline V gene sequence: CDR1 SGHTA, CDR2 FQGTGA. The CDR3 has 15 residues. Trimming cost V 3 bases and J 0 bases, with 9 bases left between them. The CDR3: CASSLGTTSGNTIYF. The CDR3 nucleotides are TGTGCCAGCAGCTTGGGCACAACCTCTGGAAACACCATATATTTT. The whole variable domain, remainder taken from reference TRBV7-3 and TRBJ1-3, is GAGVSQTPSNKVTEKGKYVELRCDPISGHTALYWYRQSLGQGPEFLIYFQGTGAADDSGLPNDRFFAVRPEGSVSTLKIQRTERGDSAVYLCASSLGTTSGNTIYFGEGSWLTVV.

The V and J genes are TRBV10-3 and TRBJ2-7, with TRBD1 matching 7 bases. V shed 5 bases, J shed 4 bases, and the junction held 2 bases outside the gene matches. The CDR3 length is 12 residues. The germline CDR1 and CDR2 sequences are ENHRY and SYGVKD. The CDR3 loop is CAISPQGYEQYF. DNA of the CDR3: TGTGCCATCAGTCCACAGGGGTACGAGCAGTACTTC.

V is TRBV7-8 and J is TRBJ2-7; 7 bases align to TRBD1. V was clipped by 5 bases and J by 2 bases; unmatched bases: 6. CDR3 length: 14 amino acids. The germline gives CDR1 SGHVS, CDR2 FQNEAQ. In nucleotides, the CDR3 is TGTGCCAGCAGCCACCGGGACAGACCCTACGAGCAGTACTTC. It yields the protein CASSHRDRPYEQYF.

The chain joins TRBV9 to TRBJ1-2, with D hard to call. Germline assignment: CDR1 SGDLS and CDR2 YYNGEE. V was trimmed by 0 bases and J by 2 bases, leaving 8 bases between them. This CDR3 spans 14 amino acids. In DNA form, the CDR3 reads TGTGCCAGCAGCGTAGGGGCAGAAAACTATGGCTACACCTTC. Translation gives CASSVGAENYGYTF.

The chain joins TRBV5-4 to TRBJ1-1; 8 positions match TRBD1. Germline V lookup: CDR1 SGHNT, CDR2 YYREEE (reference sequence). J was trimmed by 2 bases and V by 7 bases; bases with no gene match: 7. This CDR3 is built from 14 residues. CDR3 in amino acids: CASPPTGVNTEAFF. The CDR3, as DNA: TGTGCCAGCCCCCCGACAGGGGTCAACACTGAAGCTTTCTTT.